A single sample is the source of the 23 T cell receptor beta chains below, sequenced in a study of blood T cell repertoires in COVID-19. TCRdb's table, derived via immunoSEQ multiplex PCR, lists solely in-frame clones and lacks some. The sample has under 250,000 clones; around 87% are singletons. Sequencing was done on a sample of peripheral blood. The receptors originated from a woman in her 70s with active or convalescent COVID-19.

This clone was observed a handful of times. The chain couples TRBV10-1 to TRBJ1-3, with D possibly matching TRBD1 (6 bases). The CDR3 sequence is 16 residues long. CDR1 is WNHNN, CDR2 SYGVQD, per germline (reference sequence). Trimming took 0 bases from V and 0 from J, leaving 9 bases between them. Written as DNA, the CDR3 is TGCGCCAGCAGTGAGTCTTACAGGGACTCTGGAAACACCATATATTTT. It codes for CASSESYRDSGNTIYF.

V usage is TRBV29-1 and J usage is TRBJ2-1, with D tentatively TRBD2 (6 bases). V lost 6 bases, J lost 7 bases, and 19 bases lay in between. The length of the CDR3 is 14 residues. Germline CDR1 reads SQVTM; CDR2 reads ANQGSEA. CDR3 nucleotides: TGCAGCGTCCAAAAGGGGAGGCTTTGGAATGAGCAGTTCTTC. Translated: CSVQKGRLWNEQFF.

CDR3 sequence reads: CASSYSGTGIQPQHF. The DNA of the CDR3 is TGTGCCAGCAGTTACTCGGGGACAGGGATTCAGCCCCAGCATTTT. This rearrangement joins TRBV6-2 or TRBV6-3 to TRBJ1-5; 9 bases match TRBD1. The length of the CDR3 is 15 residues. Germline V gene sequence: CDR1 MNHEY, CDR2 SVGEGT. With V trimmed by 0 bases and J by 6 bases, 3 bases remained unmatched.

J is TRBJ2-3 and V is TRBV4-3, with 8 bases lining up with TRBD1. Germline values: CDR1 LGHNA, CDR2 YSLEER. V lost 1 base to trimming and J lost 5 bases; unmatched junction nucleotides: 8. The CDR3 extends over 16 amino acids. The CDR3 DNA reads TGCGCCAGCAGCCAAGCCTTGACAGGGGCGAGAGATACGCAGTATTTT. Residues: CASSQALTGARDTQYF.

This sequence joins TRBV6-6 and TRBJ1-4; 7 bases are a match to TRBD1. Germline assignment: CDR1 MNHNY and CDR2 SVGAGI (reference sequence). This CDR3 spans 15 amino acids. Unmatched junction bases numbered 11, after V lost 5 bases and J lost 8 bases. The CDR3 nucleotides are TGTGCCAGCAGTCCAAAAGTGACAGGGCACGAAAAACTGTTTTTT. It yields the protein CASSPKVTGHEKLFF.

The chain has TRBV4-3 and TRBJ2-3; 10 nucleotides match TRBD2. Unmatched junction bases numbered 18, after V lost 0 bases and J lost 0 bases. Germline V gene sequence: CDR1 LGHNA, CDR2 YSLEER. This CDR3 spans 22 amino acids. CDR3 residues: CASSQEGMVVAGGRSSTDTQYF. In DNA form, the CDR3 reads TGCGCCAGCAGCCAAGAGGGAATGGTGGTAGCGGGGGGCAGGTCGAGCACAGATACGCAGTATTTT.

The CDR3 coding sequence is TGCGCCAGCAGCCAAGCACCTCCAGGGGCTTTAGTAGACGAGCAGTACTTC. It specifies CASSQAPPGALVDEQYF. The chain links TRBV4-1 to TRBJ2-7, with D possibly being TRBD1 (6 bases). This CDR3 is built from 17 residues. Germline V CDR1 and CDR2: MGHRA, YSYEKL. Trimming cost V 1 base and J 5 bases, with 21 bases left between them.

V gene TRBV2 combines with J gene TRBJ2-7, with TRBD1 as a possible D gene (6 bases). The CDR3 consists of 14 residues. Trimming pared 6 bases from V and 2 bases from J, leaving 14 bases between. Germline loops: CDR1 SNHLY, CDR2 FYNNEI. CDR3: CASRGFRGTYEQYF. DNA for the CDR3: TGTGCCAGCAGGGGATTCAGGGGTACCTACGAGCAGTACTTC.

This clone was seen a few times. The V call is TRBV12-5, the J call TRBJ1-1; TRBD1 aligns across 7 bases. J gave up 4 bases and V 0 bases, and 8 bases lay outside the gene matches. CDR1 is LGHNT and CDR2 is FRNRAP in the germline V gene. CDR3 length: 16 residues. The CDR3 DNA follows: TGTGCTAGTGGTTTGGTATTCGGGCAGGGGGGCACTGAAGCTTTCTTT. It specifies CASGLVFGQGGTEAFF.

As for this clone: Other nucleotide sequences from this sample produce the same CDR3. This chain joins TRBV24-1 and TRBJ1-5; 8 bases are shared with TRBD1. V dropped 4 bases and J dropped 2; count of bases not matched to a gene: 6. The length of the CDR3 is 16 residues. The germline V gene has CDR1 KGHDR and CDR2 SFDVKD. This CDR3 is CATSDPGQGGNQPQHF. As DNA, the CDR3 is TGTGCCACCAGTGACCCCGGACAGGGAGGCAATCAGCCCCAGCATTTT.

V and J are TRBV7-9 and TRBJ1-5; possible D gene TRBD1, 5 bases. The CDR3 contains 16 residues. Germline CDR1 is SEHNR and CDR2 is FQNEAQ (reference sequence). Trimming stripped 5 bases from V and 2 bases from J, with 16 bases between. The CDR3 sequence: CASSPGGAPGNQPQHF. The CDR3 coding sequence is TGTGCCAGCAGCCCCGGTGGGGCCCCGGGCAATCAGCCCCAGCATTTT. The full variable domain, its missing parts supplied by reference TRBV7-9 and TRBJ1-5, is DTGVSQNPRHKITKRGQNVTFRCDPISEHNRLYWYRQTLGQGPEFLTYFQNEAQLEKSRLLSDRFSAERPKGSFSTLEIQRTEQGDSAMYLCASSPGGAPGNQPQHFGDGTRLSIL.

The V call is TRBV7-2, the J call TRBJ2-5, with 11 bases that match TRBD1. CDR1 is SGHTA and CDR2 is FQGNSA in the germline V gene. This CDR3 is built from 14 residues. The V segment lost 7 bases and the J segment 4 bases; nucleotides outside the gene matches: 5. The CDR3 is CASIRTGGIETQYF. The CDR3 nucleotides are TGTGCCAGCATCCGGACAGGGGGCATAGAGACCCAGTACTTC.

V gene TRBV18 combines with J gene TRBJ2-1; maybe TRBD1 (5 bases). From germline, CDR1 is KGHSH and CDR2 LQKENI. The CDR3 consists of 15 residues. V gave up 2 bases and J gave up 3 bases, with 11 bases separating them. CDR3 amino acids: CASSPGTGLYNEQFF. Written as DNA, the CDR3 is TGTGCCAGCTCACCAGGCACAGGCCTCTACAATGAGCAGTTCTTC.

This chain links TRBV28 with TRBJ1-5; 10 bases align to TRBD1. The CDR3 is made up of 13 amino acids. J lost 5 bases, V lost 8 bases, and 3 bases had no gene match. The germline gives CDR1 MDHEN, CDR2 SYDVKM. CDR3 region: CASWDRGYQPQHF. As DNA, the CDR3 is TGTGCCAGCTGGGACAGGGGATATCAGCCCCAGCATTTT.

A few counts support this clone. This chain links TRBV7-9 with TRBJ2-2; 8 bases are a match to TRBD2. Trimming took 5 bases from V and 3 from J; bases not matched to a gene: 8. The germline gives CDR1 SEHNR, CDR2 FQNEAQ (reference sequence). There are 16 residues in the CDR3. The CDR3 DNA sequence: TGTGCCAGCAGCCCATTCGGGACTAGAGACACCGGGGAGCTGTTTTTT. Amino acid sequence: CASSPFGTRDTGELFF.

V and J are TRBV4-1 and TRBJ1-4; 10 nucleotides line up with TRBD1. Germline loops: CDR1 MGHRA, CDR2 YSYEKL. The ends lost 0 bases at V and 6 bases at J; junction bases unmatched: 4. The CDR3 length is 16 residues. CDR3 DNA sequence: TGCGCCAGCAGCCAAGATCCCGGGACAGGGGATGAAAAACTGTTTTTT. As protein: CASSQDPGTGDEKLFF.

The J gene is TRBJ1-2, the V gene TRBV19, with TRBD1 identical over 7 bases. This CDR3 is built from 14 residues. Trimming cost V 4 bases and J 5 bases; bases outside gene matches: 7. Germline V CDR1 and CDR2: LNHDA, SQIVND (reference sequence). CDR3 sequence reads: CASSRFGQEYGYTF. The CDR3 DNA is TGTGCCAGTAGTAGATTCGGACAGGAGTATGGCTACACCTTC.

CDR3 amino acids: CTSSQDHSSGGTYCTDTQYF. The CDR3 nucleotides are TGCACCAGCAGCCAAGATCATTCTAGCGGGGGGACATATTGCACAGATACGCAGTATTTT. This chain connects TRBV1 to TRBJ2-3; TRBD2 was called by the table and not checked on the DNA. TRBV1 is classified as a pseudogene. CDR3 size: 20 residues.

This clone was seen at least ten times. The CDR3 reads CASSLTPRDSLNYGYTF. The CDR3 DNA follows: TGTGCCAGCAGCTTAACCCCCCGGGACAGCCTTAACTATGGCTACACCTTC. The rearrangement joins TRBV11-2 to TRBJ1-2; 7 bases match TRBD1. CDR3 length equals 17 residues. V trimming: 2 bases; J trimming: 1 base; junction bases outside the gene matches: 10. From germline, CDR1 is SGHAT and CDR2 FQNNGV. Variable domain in full (rest from reference TRBV11-2 and TRBJ1-2): EAGVAQSPRYKIIEKRQSVAFWCNPISGHATLYWYQQILGQGPKLLIQFQNNGVVDDSQLPKDRFSAERLKGVDSTLKIQPAKLEDSAVYLCASSLTPRDSLNYGYTFGSGTRLTVV.

The genes are TRBV5-1 and TRBJ2-5; no clear D. Germline V CDR1 and CDR2: SGHRS, YFSETQ. The V and J ends lost 8 bases and 6 bases respectively, with 11 bases between them. The CDR3 sequence is 11 residues long. The chain's CDR3 is CASTLDKTQYF. CDR3 nucleotides: TGCGCCAGTACCCTCGACAAGACCCAGTACTTC. The full variable domain, in which reference TRBV5-1 and TRBJ2-5 provide the parts outside the CDR3, is KAGVTQTPRYLIKTRGQQVTLSCSPISGHRSVSWYQQTPGQGLQFLFEYFSETQRNKGNFPGRFSGRQFSNSRSEMNVSTLELGDSALYLCASTLDKTQYFGPGTRLLVL.

J is TRBJ2-2 and V is TRBV3-1 (or the pseudogene TRBV3-2); 8 bases are shared with TRBD2. Germline CDR1 and CDR2: LGHDT and YNNKEL (reference sequence). Trimming took 1 base from V and 6 from J; bases not matched to a gene: 7. CDR3 length: 16 residues. Here the CDR3 DNA reads TGTGCCAGCAGCCAAGGTTACGGGGGGGTAGCCGGGGAGCTGTTTTTT. This sequence encodes CASSQGYGGVAGELFF.

The rearrangement joins TRBV19 to TRBJ2-2; TRBD1 matches at 7 bases. V lost 10 bases, J lost 5 bases, and 13 bases stayed unmatched. CDR3 size: 15 residues. Germline V gene lookup returns CDR1 LNHDA and CDR2 SQIVND (reference sequence). CDR3 nucleotides: TGTGCCACCCAAGCGACAGGGTTAAGGACCGGGGAGCTGTTTTTT. Its protein product is CATQATGLRTGELFF.

The chain recombines TRBV29-1 with TRBJ2-7; D is unclear. This CDR3 is built from 12 residues. V was cut by 5 bases and J by 3 bases, with 11 bases left in between. Germline V gives CDR1 SQVTM, CDR2 ANQGSEA. Here the CDR3 DNA reads TGCAGCGTTCGTCGTGGCCTCTACGAGCAGTACTTC. Translated, it gives CSVRRGLYEQYF.